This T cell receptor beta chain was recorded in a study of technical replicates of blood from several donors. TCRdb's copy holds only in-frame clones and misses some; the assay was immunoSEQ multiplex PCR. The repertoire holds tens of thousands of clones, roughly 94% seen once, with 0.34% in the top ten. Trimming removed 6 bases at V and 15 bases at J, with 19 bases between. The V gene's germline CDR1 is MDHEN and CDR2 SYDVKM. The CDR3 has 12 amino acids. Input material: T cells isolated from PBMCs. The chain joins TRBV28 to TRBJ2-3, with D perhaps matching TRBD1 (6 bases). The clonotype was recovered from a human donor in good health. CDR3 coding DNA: TGTGCCAGCAGCTCCCTAGGACAGTCACGATATTTT. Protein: CASSSLGQSRYF.